These 6 T cell receptor beta chains share one sample of origin, sequenced in a study of T cell responses to AZD1222 COVID-19 vaccine. TCRdb's table, derived via immunoSEQ multiplex PCR, lists solely in-frame clones and lacks some. The sample lists 140,000 to 150,000 clones, roughly 92% occurring once. The specimen comprised peripheral blood, sampled on day 0 of AZD1222 vaccination. The source of these receptors is an adult in good health.

A single count supports this clone. The chain has TRBV7-2 and TRBJ1-5; D is unclear. Germline V lookup: CDR1 SGHTA, CDR2 FQGNSA. This CDR3 spans 13 amino acids. The V end was cut by 1 base, the J end by 6 bases, with 7 bases between. Here the CDR3 reads CASSLGGLQPQHF. CDR3 sequence (DNA): TGTGCCAGCAGCTTAGGCGGGCTTCAGCCCCAGCATTTT.

This sequence joins TRBV5-1 and TRBJ2-5, with D perhaps TRBD1 or TRBD2 (5 bases each). V lost 5 bases and J 0 bases, leaving 8 bases between the germline ends. Germline loops: CDR1 SGHRS, CDR2 YFSETQ. The CDR3 covers 13 residues. The CDR3 region is CASSWGYQETQYF. The CDR3 DNA sequence: TGCGCCAGCAGTTGGGGGTACCAAGAGACCCAGTACTTC.

This chain uses TRBV27 with TRBJ1-1, with D unresolved. CDR3 length: 17 amino acids. Per the germline V gene, CDR1 is MNHEY and CDR2 is SMNVEV (reference sequence). V dropped 0 bases and J dropped 4 bases, with 18 bases sitting between them. The CDR3 sequence is CASSLSGRASWGTEAFF. The CDR3 DNA follows: TGTGCCAGCAGTTTATCAGGGCGTGCTAGTTGGGGCACTGAAGCTTTCTTT.

This clone occurred once. The V gene is TRBV5-5, the J gene TRBJ2-7, with D perhaps TRBD1 (6 bases). The CDR3 is 13 amino acids. Germline CDR1 is SGHKS and CDR2 is YYEKEE (reference sequence). V was cut by 4 bases and J by 9 bases, with 17 bases left in between. CDR3 bases: TGTGCCAGCAGCCCCGACCCAGACAGGCCGCAGTACTTC. Translated, it gives CASSPDPDRPQYF.

The J gene is TRBJ2-1, the V gene TRBV27, with D perhaps assigned TRBD1 or TRBD2 (5 bases each). V lost 11 bases to trimming and J lost 10 bases, with 12 bases between them. CDR1 is MNHEY and CDR2 is SMNVEV in the germline V gene (reference sequence). The CDR3 sequence is 10 residues long. CDR3 DNA: TGTGCCCGCTGGGGGTTCGAGCAGTTCTTC. Its translation is CARWGFEQFF.

This clone was observed once. This chain uses TRBV5-1 with TRBJ1-1; 7 nucleotides agree with TRBD1. Looked up from germline, CDR1 is SGHRS and CDR2 is YFSETQ. The CDR3 has 16 amino acids. The trim removed 0 bases at V and 5 bases at J, leaving 10 bases unmatched. The CDR3 bases are TGCGCCAGCAGCTTGGAACTCAGACAGGGTGGGACTGAAGCTTTCTTT. Encoded protein: CASSLELRQGGTEAFF.